The clone carrying this T cell receptor beta chain was recorded only once. Trimming removed 2 bases from V and 4 bases from J, with 15 bases in between. The CDR3 runs to 16 residues. The V gene's germline CDR1 is SGHKS and CDR2 YYEKEE (reference sequence). The repertoire was sequenced with immunoSEQ multiplex PCR; TCRdb's copy has only in-frame clones and lacks some. The sample lists some 250,000 clones; 80% to 85% were seen once. This entry is derived from a study of blood T cell repertoires in COVID-19. Study information: The study drew acute and convalescent COVID-19 samples from the United States, Italy and Spain.

The sample was peripheral blood. The sequence derives from a man aged 45-65 years with active or convalescent COVID-19. The J gene is TRBJ1-4, the V gene TRBV5-5, with a tentative D call TRBD1 (5 bases). CDR3 residues: CASSLGVPAINEKLFF. The CDR3 DNA sequence: TGTGCCAGCAGCTTAGGGGTACCAGCGATTAATGAAAAACTGTTTTTT.